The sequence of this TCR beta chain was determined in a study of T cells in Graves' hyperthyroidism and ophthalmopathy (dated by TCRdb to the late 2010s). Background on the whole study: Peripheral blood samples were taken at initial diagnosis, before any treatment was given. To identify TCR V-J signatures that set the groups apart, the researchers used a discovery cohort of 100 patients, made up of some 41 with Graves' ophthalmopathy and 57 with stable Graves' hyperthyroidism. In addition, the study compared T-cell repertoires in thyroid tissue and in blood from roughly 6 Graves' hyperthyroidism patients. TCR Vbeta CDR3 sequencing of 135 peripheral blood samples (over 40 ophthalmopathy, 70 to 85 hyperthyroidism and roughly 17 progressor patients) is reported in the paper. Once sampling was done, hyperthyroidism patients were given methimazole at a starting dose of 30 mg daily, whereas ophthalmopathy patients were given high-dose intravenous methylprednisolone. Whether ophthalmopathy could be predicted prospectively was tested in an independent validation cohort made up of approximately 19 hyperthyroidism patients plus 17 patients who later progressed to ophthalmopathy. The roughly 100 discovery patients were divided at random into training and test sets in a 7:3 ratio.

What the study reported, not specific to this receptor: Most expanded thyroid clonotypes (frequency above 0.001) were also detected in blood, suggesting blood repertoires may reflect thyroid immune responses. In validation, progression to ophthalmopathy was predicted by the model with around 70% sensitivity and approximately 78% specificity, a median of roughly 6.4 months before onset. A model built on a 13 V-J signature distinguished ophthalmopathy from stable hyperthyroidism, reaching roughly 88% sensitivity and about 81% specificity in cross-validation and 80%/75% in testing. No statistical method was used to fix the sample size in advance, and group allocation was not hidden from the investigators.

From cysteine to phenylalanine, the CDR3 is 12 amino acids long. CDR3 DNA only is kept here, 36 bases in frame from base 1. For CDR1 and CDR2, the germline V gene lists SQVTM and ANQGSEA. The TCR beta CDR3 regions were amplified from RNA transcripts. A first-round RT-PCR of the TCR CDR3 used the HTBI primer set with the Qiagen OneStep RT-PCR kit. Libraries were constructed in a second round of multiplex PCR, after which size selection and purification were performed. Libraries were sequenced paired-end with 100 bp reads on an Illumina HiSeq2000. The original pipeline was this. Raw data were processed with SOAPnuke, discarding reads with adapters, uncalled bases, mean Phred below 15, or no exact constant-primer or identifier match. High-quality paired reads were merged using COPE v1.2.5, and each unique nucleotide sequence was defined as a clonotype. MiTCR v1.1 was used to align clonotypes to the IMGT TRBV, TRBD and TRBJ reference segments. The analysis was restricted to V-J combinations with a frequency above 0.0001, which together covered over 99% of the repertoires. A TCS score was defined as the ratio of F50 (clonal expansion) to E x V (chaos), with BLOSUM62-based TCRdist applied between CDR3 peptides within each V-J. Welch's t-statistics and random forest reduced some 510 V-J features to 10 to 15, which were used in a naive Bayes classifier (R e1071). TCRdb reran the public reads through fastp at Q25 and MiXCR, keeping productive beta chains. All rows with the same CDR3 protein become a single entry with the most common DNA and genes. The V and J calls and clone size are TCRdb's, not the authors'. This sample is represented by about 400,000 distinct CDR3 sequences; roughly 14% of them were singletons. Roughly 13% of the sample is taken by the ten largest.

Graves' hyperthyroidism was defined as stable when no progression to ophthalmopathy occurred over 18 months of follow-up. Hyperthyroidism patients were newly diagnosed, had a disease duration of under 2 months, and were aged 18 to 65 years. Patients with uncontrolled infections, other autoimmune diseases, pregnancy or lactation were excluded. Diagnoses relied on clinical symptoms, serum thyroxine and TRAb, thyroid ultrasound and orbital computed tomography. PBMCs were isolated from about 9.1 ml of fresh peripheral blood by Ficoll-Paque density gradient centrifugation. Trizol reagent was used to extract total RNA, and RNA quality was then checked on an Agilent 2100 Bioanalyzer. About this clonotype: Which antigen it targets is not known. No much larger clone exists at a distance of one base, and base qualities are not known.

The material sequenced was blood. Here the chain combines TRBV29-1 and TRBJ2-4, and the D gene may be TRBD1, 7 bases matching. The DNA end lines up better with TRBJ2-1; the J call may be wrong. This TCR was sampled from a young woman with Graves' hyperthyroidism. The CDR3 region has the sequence CSFVVGGQSQFF. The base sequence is TGCAGTTTTGTCGTGGGGGGACAGTCTCAGTTCTTC.